These 9 T cell receptor beta chains share one sample of origin, sequenced in a study of PD-1 blockade in classical Hodgkin lymphoma. Here immunoSEQ multiplex PCR was the method, and the copy in TCRdb shows in-frame clones only, minus some. The table includes about 8,200 clones, more than 70% detected once. All the patients suffered relapse after autologous stem cell transplantation, and brentuximab vedotin exposure differed. Investigators obtained CD8+ T cells from thawed PBMCs by magnetic negative selection. The starting material was CD8+ T cells from blood, obtained at baseline. These receptors were obtained from a human donor with classical Hodgkin lymphoma.

The chain employs TRBV29-1 and TRBJ2-1, with 7 bases identical to TRBD2. The V gene end was trimmed by 0 bases and the J gene end by 6 bases; junction bases not matched to a gene: 5. The CDR3 is 14 amino acids. CDR1 is SQVTM and CDR2 is ANQGSEA in the germline V gene. The chain's CDR3 is CSVEDLAESNEQFF. In nucleotides, the CDR3 is TGCAGCGTTGAAGACCTAGCGGAGAGCAATGAGCAGTTCTTC.

J is TRBJ1-2 and V is TRBV28; a possible D gene is TRBD1 (5 bases). CDR1 and CDR2 (germline): MDHEN, SYDVKM. V was cut by 11 bases and J by 1 base, with 17 bases left in between. The CDR3 totals 14 residues. The DNA of the CDR3 is TGTGCCTCTCAGGGCCGCCTTTTTAACTATGGCTACACCTTC. This codes for CASQGRLFNYGYTF.

The gene calls are TRBV10-3 and TRBJ2-7; 14 bases agree with TRBD2. Germline lookup yields CDR1 ENHRY and CDR2 SYGVKD. V was clipped by 0 bases and J by 2 bases; unmatched bases: 0. The CDR3 has 16 residues. DNA of the CDR3: TGTGCCATCAGTGAGTCGGGACTAGCGGGGGCCTACGAGCAGTACTTC. This sequence encodes CAISESGLAGAYEQYF.

The chain employs TRBV6-5 and TRBJ2-1; D is unclear. The CDR3 runs 13 residues. Trimming left V 2 bases short and J 6 bases short, with 8 bases between. Germline CDR1 is MNHEY and CDR2 is SVGAGI. The CDR3 reads CASSYGDGNEQFF. The DNA for the CDR3 is TGTGCCAGCAGTTACGGGGATGGCAATGAGCAGTTCTTC.

The gene calls are TRBV6-5 and TRBJ2-7, with unresolved D. Deletions cut 5 bases from V and 5 bases from J, with 16 bases between. This CDR3 is 14 amino acids long. Germline-derived CDR1 and CDR2 are MNHEY and SVGAGI. The DNA for the CDR3 is TGTGCCAGCAGTCAACGAGAAGGGCCTCACGAGCAGTACTTC. Translating it yields CASSQREGPHEQYF.

The V and J genes are TRBV7-9 and TRBJ2-5; 7 positions match TRBD1. This CDR3 has 15 amino acids. Trimming took 5 bases from V and 2 from J; bases not matched to a gene: 8. Looked up from germline, CDR1 is SEHNR and CDR2 is FQNEAQ (reference sequence). The CDR3 region is CASSPRGQFQETQYF. The CDR3 DNA reads as TGTGCCAGCAGCCCGAGGGGACAGTTTCAAGAGACCCAGTACTTC.

The genes are TRBV23-1 and TRBJ2-1, with 7 bases lining up with TRBD2. TRBV23-1 is assigned to the ORF class and has an uncertain function. The V gene end was trimmed by 0 bases and the J gene end by 6 bases; junction bases not matched to a gene: 8. The CDR3 runs 16 residues. CDR3 residues: CASSQSRTSKGNEQFF. In DNA form, the CDR3 reads TGCGCCAGCAGTCAATCCCGGACTAGTAAAGGCAATGAGCAGTTCTTC.

V and J are TRBV2 and TRBJ2-7; D perhaps matches TRBD1 (6 bases). CDR1 and CDR2 from the germline V gene are SNHLY and FYNNEI. The CDR3 has 12 amino acids. The CDR3, as DNA: TGTGGCCTACGGGACACCGTTTACGAGCAGTACTTC. Translating it yields CGLRDTVYEQYF.

This clone has a single count. The chain has TRBV11-2 and TRBJ2-1; maybe TRBD1 (5 bases). The germline V and J ends were trimmed by 1 base and 9 bases, with 25 bases remaining between them. CDR1 and CDR2 from the germline V gene are SGHAT and FQNNGV. This CDR3 contains 18 residues. This CDR3 is CASSLGTPWGLEFSEQFF. Here the CDR3 DNA reads TGTGCCAGCAGCTTAGGCACCCCGTGGGGCCTGGAGTTTAGTGAGCAGTTCTTC. The full variable domain, with the rest looked up from reference TRBV11-2 and TRBJ2-1, is EAGVAQSPRYKIIEKRQSVAFWCNPISGHATLYWYQQILGQGPKLLIQFQNNGVVDDSQLPKDRFSAERLKGVDSTLKIQPAKLEDSAVYLCASSLGTPWGLEFSEQFFGPGTRLTVL.